These T cell receptor beta chains were read from a single sample in a study of shared clonotypes between healthy human individuals. The repertoire was sequenced with immunoSEQ multiplex PCR; TCRdb's copy has only in-frame clones and lacks some. Here the sample spans millions of clones, over 85% being singletons. Input material: naive CD4+ T cells sorted from blood. Receptors were obtained from a man aged 18-30 years in good health. Both conserved end residues are part of each CDR3. A D gene is named only where the DNA matches it firmly. Size tells how often a clone was seen (once, few, many) or the class of an expanded clone, and some rows leave it out.

v_gene	d_gene	j_gene	abundance	CDR3nt	CDR3aa
TRBV7-9	-	TRBJ1-5	once	TGTGCCAGCAGCTTAGCAGTCGGGCAGGAAAGCAATCAGCCCCAGCATTTT	CASSLAVGQESNQPQHF
TRBV28	-	TRBJ2-7	-	TGTGCCAGCAGTTTTCGTCCCAGGCTCTACGAGCAGTACTTC	CASSFRPRLYEQYF
TRBV11-3	TRBD1	TRBJ2-1	-	TGTGCCAGCAGCTCTGGGGGAACAGGGGCGTATGAGCAGTTCTTC	CASSSGGTGAYEQFF
TRBV12-5	-	TRBJ1-5	once	TGTGCTAGTGGTCAGGGCTATAGCAATCAGCCCCAGCATTTT	CASGQGYSNQPQHF
TRBV5-1	TRBD2	TRBJ2-1	-	TGCGCCAGCAGCCCCCCGACTAGCGGGAAGGGTGGTGAGCAGTTCTTC	CASSPPTSGKGGEQFF
TRBV5-4	-	TRBJ2-3	-	TGTGCCAGCAGCTTTTTGGGGGGACGGGGAGGTACGCAGTATTTT	CASSFLGGRGGTQYF
TRBV5-4	-	TRBJ2-1	-	TGTGCCAGCAGCTTAGACAGGACCTCCTACAATGAGCAGTTCTTC	CASSLDRTSYNEQFF
TRBV7-9	-	TRBJ2-3	-	TGTGCCAGCACCTCAGGGGATTCTGGCGCAGATACGCAGTATTTT	CASTSGDSGADTQYF
TRBV11-1	-	TRBJ2-3	-	TGTGCCAGCAGCTTACCGACAGACACAGATACGCAGTATTTT	CASSLPTDTDTQYF
TRBV11-2	TRBD2	TRBJ2-3	-	TGTGCCAGCAGCCCCGCACTAGGCGGGAGGGTAGGCACAGATACGCAGTATTTT	CASSPALGGRVGTDTQYF
TRBV5-6	-	TRBJ2-5	-	TGTGCCAGCAGCTTGACGGATGAGACCCAGTACTTC	CASSLTDETQYF
TRBV27	TRBD2	TRBJ2-1	once	TGTGCCAGCAGTTTCCCGGGGAGCGGGGCAGACAATGAGCAGTTCTTC	CASSFPGSGADNEQFF
TRBV6-5	TRBD1	TRBJ1-2	-	TGTGCCAGCAGCTCCGGGACAGAGTATGGCTACACCTTC	CASSSGTEYGYTF
TRBV7-9	TRBD1	TRBJ1-2	-	TGTGCCAGCAGCCCACAACAGGGGGCGCAGGTTCATGGCTACACCTTC	CASSPQQGAQVHGYTF
TRBV5-6	TRBD1	TRBJ2-3	-	TGTGCCAGCAGCCCGGGACAGCCCACAGATACGCAGTATTTT	CASSPGQPTDTQYF
TRBV5-1	-	TRBJ2-7	-	TGCGCCAGCAGCTTCGCGGGGGCGTCCTCCTACGAGCAGTACTTC	CASSFAGASSYEQYF
TRBV30	TRBD1	TRBJ1-6	-	TGTGCCTGGAGTGTGGCGGGGACAGTCAGGGCACCCCTCCACTTT	CAWSVAGTVRAPLHF
TRBV15	-	TRBJ2-1	-	TGTGCCACCAGCAGAGAGGGGACGTGGGAAGGCTCCTACAATGAGCAGTTCTTC	CATSREGTWEGSYNEQFF
TRBV5-4	TRBD2	TRBJ2-7	-	TGTGCCAGCAGCAAGGGGACTAGCGGTTCCCGGGGCTACGAGCAGTACTTC	CASSKGTSGSRGYEQYF
TRBV14	TRBD1	TRBJ1-6	-	TGTGCCAGCAGCCAAGTCACAGGGGGCGTCAATTCACCCCTCCACTTT	CASSQVTGGVNSPLHF
TRBV27	-	TRBJ2-3	-	TGTGCCAGCATGGTACACAACACAGATACGCAGTATTTT	CASMVHNTDTQYF
TRBV9	TRBD1	TRBJ1-2	-	TGTGCCAGCAGCAAACCGACAGGGGGTGGCTACACCTTC	CASSKPTGGGYTF
TRBV21-1	-	TRBJ2-7	-	TGTGCCAGCAGCAAAGAGACGTCTACCGGGACTAGCGGGATCTACGAGCAGTACTTC	CASSKETSTGTSGIYEQYF
TRBV10-3	-	TRBJ2-2	few	TGTGCCATCAGTGAGTCTTACACCGGGGAGCTGTTTTTT	CAISESYTGELFF
TRBV5-1	-	TRBJ2-1	-	TGCGCCAGCACCAAAGACAGAAACAATGAGCAGTTCTTC	CASTKDRNNEQFF
TRBV6-6	-	TRBJ1-5	once	TGTGCCAGGCCATTTGCGGGCAATCAGCCCCAGCATTTT	CARPFAGNQPQHF
TRBV30	-	TRBJ1-2	-	TGTGCCTGGAGTGTACAGGACACATATGGCTACACCTTC	CAWSVQDTYGYTF
TRBV5-6	TRBD2	TRBJ2-3	-	TGTGCCAGCAGCTACCCCGGGGGGACGCAGTATTTT	CASSYPGGTQYF
TRBV9	TRBD1	TRBJ2-1	-	TGTGCCAGCAGCGTCCGACAGGGGGTGGACGAGCAGTTCTTC	CASSVRQGVDEQFF
TRBV6-6	-	TRBJ1-2	-	TGTGCCAGCAGTCGTACAGGGAGCTACACCTTC	CASSRTGSYTF
TRBV5-8	-	TRBJ2-5	once	TGTGCCAGCAGCCTACGGAACTACCAAGAGACCCAGTACTTC	CASSLRNYQETQYF
TRBV15	-	TRBJ1-2	-	TGTGCCACCAGCAGAGACAGGGGCCTGGACTATGGCTACACCTTC	CATSRDRGLDYGYTF
TRBV30	-	TRBJ1-3	-	TGTGCCTGTAGGAGGAACACCATATATTTT	CACRRNTIYF
TRBV28	-	TRBJ1-1	few	TGTGCCAGCAGTTTAAGGGCTGAAGCTTTCTTT	CASSLRAEAFF